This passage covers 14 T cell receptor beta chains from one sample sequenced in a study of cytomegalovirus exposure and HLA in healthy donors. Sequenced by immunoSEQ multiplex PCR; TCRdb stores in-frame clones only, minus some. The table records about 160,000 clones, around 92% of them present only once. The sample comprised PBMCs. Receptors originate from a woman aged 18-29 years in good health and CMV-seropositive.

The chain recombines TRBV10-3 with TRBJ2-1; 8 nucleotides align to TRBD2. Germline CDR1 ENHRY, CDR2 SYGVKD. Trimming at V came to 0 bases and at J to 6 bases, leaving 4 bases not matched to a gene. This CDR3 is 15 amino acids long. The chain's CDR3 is CAISESLAGTNEQFF. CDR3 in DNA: TGTGCCATCAGTGAGTCGTTAGCGGGGACCAATGAGCAGTTCTTC.

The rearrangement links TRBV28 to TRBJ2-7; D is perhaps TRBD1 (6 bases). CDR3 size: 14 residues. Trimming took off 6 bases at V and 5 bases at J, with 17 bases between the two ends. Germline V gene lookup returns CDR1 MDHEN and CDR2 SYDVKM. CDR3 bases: TGTGCCAGCAGGCCGACAGGATCTAGGAACGAGCAGTACTTC. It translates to CASRPTGSRNEQYF.

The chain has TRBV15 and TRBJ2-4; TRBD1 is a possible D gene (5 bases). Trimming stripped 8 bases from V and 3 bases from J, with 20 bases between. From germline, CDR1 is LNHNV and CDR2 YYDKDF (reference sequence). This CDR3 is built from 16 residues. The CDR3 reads CATRSAPGLGKNIQYF. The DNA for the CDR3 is TGTGCCACCCGAAGTGCACCAGGGCTGGGCAAAAACATTCAGTACTTC.

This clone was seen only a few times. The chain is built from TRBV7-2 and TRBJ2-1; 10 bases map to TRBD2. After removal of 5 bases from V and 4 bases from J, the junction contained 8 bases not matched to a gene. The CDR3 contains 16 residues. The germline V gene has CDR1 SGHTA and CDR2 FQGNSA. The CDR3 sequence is CASSPVGSGRYNEQFF. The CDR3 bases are TGTGCCAGCAGCCCTGTCGGTAGCGGGAGGTACAATGAGCAGTTCTTC.

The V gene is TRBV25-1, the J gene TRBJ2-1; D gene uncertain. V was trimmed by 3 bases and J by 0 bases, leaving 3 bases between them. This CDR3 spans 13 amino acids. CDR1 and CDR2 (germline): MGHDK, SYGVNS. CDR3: CASSDSSYNEQFF. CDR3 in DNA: TGTGCCAGCAGTGACAGCTCCTACAATGAGCAGTTCTTC.

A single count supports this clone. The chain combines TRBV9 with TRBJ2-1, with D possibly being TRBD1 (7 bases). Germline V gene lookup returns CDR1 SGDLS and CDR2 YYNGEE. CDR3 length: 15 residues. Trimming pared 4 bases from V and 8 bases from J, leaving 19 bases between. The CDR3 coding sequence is TGTGCCAGCAGCCAGGGGGGACCCCATCTAGATGAGCAGTTCTTC. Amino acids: CASSQGGPHLDEQFF.

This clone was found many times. The DNA for the CDR3 is TGTGCCAGCAGTGACGATCCGGGGTCTGGCAATGAGCAGTTCTTC. As protein: CASSDDPGSGNEQFF. The J gene is TRBJ2-1, the V gene TRBV6-4; a weak D match, TRBD2 (5 bases). CDR3 length: 15 amino acids. Trimming shortened V by 2 bases and J by 6 bases, and 14 bases separated the two germline ends. The germline gives CDR1 MRHNA, CDR2 SNTAGT.

In DNA form, the CDR3 reads TGTGCCAGCAGCTTGGTCGGACTGACCTCTGGGGCCAACGTCCTGACTTTC. Translating gives CASSLVGLTSGANVLTF. This chain uses TRBV5-6 with TRBJ2-6; possible D gene TRBD2, 5 bases. In germline, CDR1 is SGHDT, CDR2 YYEEEE. Trimming removed 0 bases at V and 0 bases at J, with 10 bases between. The CDR3 is 17 amino acids.

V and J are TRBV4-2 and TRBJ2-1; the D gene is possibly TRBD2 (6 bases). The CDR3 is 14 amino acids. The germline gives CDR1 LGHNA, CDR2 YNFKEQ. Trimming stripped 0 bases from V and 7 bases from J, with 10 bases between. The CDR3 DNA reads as TGTGCCAGCAGCCAAGAGTCAGGGAGGAATGAGCAGTTCTTC. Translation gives CASSQESGRNEQFF.

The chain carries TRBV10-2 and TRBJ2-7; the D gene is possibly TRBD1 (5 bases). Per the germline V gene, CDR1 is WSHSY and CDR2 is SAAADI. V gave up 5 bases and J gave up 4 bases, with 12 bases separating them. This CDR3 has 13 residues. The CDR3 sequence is CASSTGGGYEQYF. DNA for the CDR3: TGCGCCAGCAGTACAGGTGGTGGTTACGAGCAGTACTTC.

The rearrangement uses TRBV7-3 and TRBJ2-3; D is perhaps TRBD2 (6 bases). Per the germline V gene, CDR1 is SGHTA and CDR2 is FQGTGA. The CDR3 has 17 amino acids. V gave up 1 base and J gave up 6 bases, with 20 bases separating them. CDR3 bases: TGTGCCAGCAGCTTAATCGGGGGTGGCCAGGGAGTCGATACGCAGTATTTT. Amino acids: CASSLIGGGQGVDTQYF.

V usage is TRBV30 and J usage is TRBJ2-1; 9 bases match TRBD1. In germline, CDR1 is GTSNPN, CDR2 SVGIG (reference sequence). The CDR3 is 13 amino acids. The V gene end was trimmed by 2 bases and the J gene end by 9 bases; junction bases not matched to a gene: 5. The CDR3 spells CAWSMDRGGEQFF. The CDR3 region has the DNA TGTGCCTGGAGTATGGACAGGGGAGGTGAGCAGTTCTTC.

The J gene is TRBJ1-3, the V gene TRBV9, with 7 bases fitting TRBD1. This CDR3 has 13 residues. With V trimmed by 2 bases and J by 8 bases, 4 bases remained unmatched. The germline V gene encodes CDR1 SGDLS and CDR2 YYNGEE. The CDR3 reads CASSVLQGYTIYF. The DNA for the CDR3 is TGTGCCAGCAGCGTCTTACAGGGGTACACCATATATTTT.

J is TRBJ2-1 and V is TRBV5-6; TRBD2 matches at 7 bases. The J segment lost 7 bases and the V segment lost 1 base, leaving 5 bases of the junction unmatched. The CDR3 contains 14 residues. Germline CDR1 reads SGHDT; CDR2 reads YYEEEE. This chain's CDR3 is CASSLSPSGNEQFF. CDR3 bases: TGTGCCAGCAGCTTGAGCCCTAGCGGTAATGAGCAGTTCTTC.